This TCR beta chain was recorded in a study of early T cells in non-severe SARS-CoV-2 infection (dated by TCRdb to the early 2020s). A note on the overall study: TCR sequencing used bulk RNA from unsorted whole blood, so alpha and beta chains could not be paired. The investigation overall reported the following: VDJdb matching was skewed toward anti-spike CD8 responses and likely underestimated virus-specific expansions by missing private and CD4 specificities.

The study was a case-control design nested within a healthcare worker cohort in London, UK, with weekly nasopharyngeal swab PCR tests and blood sampling. Healthcare workers were enrolled in the week of the UK lockdown, from 23 to 31 March 2020, and were followed every week for up to roughly 16 weeks. This clonotype showed up just a few times. Its cognate antigen has yet to be identified. It has no much larger one-base neighbor in the sample; base qualities were not kept. Library creation used 5' RACE. Reads for this sample came from a NextSeq 500. Unique molecular identifiers were attached to individual cDNA molecules in the TCR library protocol so that sequencing error and PCR bias could be corrected. Sequencing covered both TCR alpha and beta chains, and within each sample the abundances of alpha and beta sequences were tightly co-correlated. The authors' analysis ran thus. Decombinator V4 was used to annotate the V gene, J gene and CDR3 of the TCR sequences. TCRs were defined as expanded if a significant change between any two time points was detected under a Poisson model with p below 0.0001. Abundances of TCRs were expressed as counts per million after normalisation to the total number of TCRs sequenced in each sample. MAIT TCRs were defined by TRAV1-2 paired with TRAJ12, TRAJ20 or TRAJ33, and iNKT TCRs by TRAV10 paired with TRAJ18. VDJdb, accessed 1 November 2021, was searched for CMV, EBV and SARS-CoV-2 annotated TCRs, excluding TCRs annotated for multiple antigens. TCRdb passed the public sequencing reads through fastp at Q25 and MiXCR, retaining productive beta sequences. Each record represents a unique CDR3 protein, reported with the most common genes and DNA among its rows. V and J calls and clone size were set by TCRdb, not the authors. A total of about 49,000 distinct CDR3 sequences appear in this sample, about 6.5% of them only once. The ten most abundant clones make up approximately 2.8% of the sample.

Taken from cysteine to phenylalanine, the CDR3 has 18 residues. Of all the DNA, just the CDR3 is kept, 54 bases in frame from base 1. Unmatched junction bases come to 11, with V trimmed by 0 bases and J by 6 bases. From a lookup of the germline V gene, CDR1 and CDR2 are MGHRA and YSYEKL. This TCR was recovered from an adult who was a healthcare worker with PCR-confirmed SARS-CoV-2 infection or an uninfected control (not recorded which). The material sequenced was whole blood, taken at baseline. The chain couples TRBV4-1 to TRBJ2-3, with 11 bases aligning to TRBD2. The DNA is as follows: TGCGCCAGCAGCCAAGATAGTGAGGGGACTAGCGGATGGGATACGCAGTATTTT. Its protein is CASSQDSEGTSGWDTQYF.